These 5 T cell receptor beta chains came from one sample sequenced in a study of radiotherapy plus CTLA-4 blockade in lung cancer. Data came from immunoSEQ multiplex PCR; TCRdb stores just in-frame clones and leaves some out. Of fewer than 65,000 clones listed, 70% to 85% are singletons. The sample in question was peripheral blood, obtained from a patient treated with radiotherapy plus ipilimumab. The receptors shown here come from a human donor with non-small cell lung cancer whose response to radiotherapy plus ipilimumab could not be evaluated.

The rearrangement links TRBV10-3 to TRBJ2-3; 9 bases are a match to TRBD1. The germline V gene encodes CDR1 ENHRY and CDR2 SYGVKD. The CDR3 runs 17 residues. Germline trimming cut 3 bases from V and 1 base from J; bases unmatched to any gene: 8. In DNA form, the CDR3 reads TGTGCCATCAGTGATATCGCTAGACAGGGGGGCACAGATACGCAGTATTTT. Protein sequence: CAISDIARQGGTDTQYF.

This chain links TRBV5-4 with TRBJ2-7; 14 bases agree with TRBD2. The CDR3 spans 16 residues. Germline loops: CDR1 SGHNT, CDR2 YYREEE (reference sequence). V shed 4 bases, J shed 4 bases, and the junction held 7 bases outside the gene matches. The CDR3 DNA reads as TGTGCCAGCAGCCCTAGACTAGCGGGAGGGAGGTACGAGCAGTACTTC. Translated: CASSPRLAGGRYEQYF.

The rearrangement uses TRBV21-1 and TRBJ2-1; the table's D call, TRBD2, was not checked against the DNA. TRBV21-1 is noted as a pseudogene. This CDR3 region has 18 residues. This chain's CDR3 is CARLLSGVGLAGDNEQFF. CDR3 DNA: TGTGCCAGGTTACTAAGTGGGGTGGGACTAGCGGGGGACAATGAGCAGTTCTTC.

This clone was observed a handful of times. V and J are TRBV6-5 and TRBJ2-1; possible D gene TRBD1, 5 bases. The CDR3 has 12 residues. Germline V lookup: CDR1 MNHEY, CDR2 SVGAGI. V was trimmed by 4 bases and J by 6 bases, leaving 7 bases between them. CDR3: CASSSQGNEQFF. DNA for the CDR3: TGTGCCAGCAGTTCCCAGGGCAATGAGCAGTTCTTC.

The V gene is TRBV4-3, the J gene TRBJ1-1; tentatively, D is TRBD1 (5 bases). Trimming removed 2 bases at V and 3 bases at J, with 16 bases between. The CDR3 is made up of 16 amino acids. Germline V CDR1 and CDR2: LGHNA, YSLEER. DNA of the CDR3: TGCGCCAGCAGCCAAATGGGGACGGGGGGAGACACTGAAGCTTTCTTT. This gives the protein CASSQMGTGGDTEAFF.